These 21 T cell receptor beta chains were all obtained from the same sample, sequenced in a study of blood T cell dynamics during melanoma immunotherapy. Sequencing used immunoSEQ multiplex PCR; TCRdb keeps in-frame clones, though not all of them. The sample holds more than 10,000 clones, more than 70% seen once. Time point reported: pre-treatment baseline. The input for sequencing was blood, taken from a patient treated with checkpoint blockade. These receptors all stem from a human donor with melanoma.

This sequence joins TRBV2 and TRBJ1-4; 7 bases are shared with TRBD1. V gave up 10 bases and J gave up 4 bases; unmatched junction bases: 6. Germline V lookup: CDR1 SNHLY, CDR2 FYNNEI. The CDR3 contains 13 residues. The CDR3 nucleotides read TGTGCCACTACGGGACAGATTAATGAAAAACTGTTTTTT. It specifies CATTGQINEKLFF.

This clone was observed a few times. The chain employs TRBV7-2 and TRBJ2-7, with TRBD1 matching 8 bases. This CDR3 contains 14 residues. The V gene's germline CDR1 is SGHTA and CDR2 FQGNSA. Trimming cost V 4 bases and J 7 bases; bases outside gene matches: 9. CDR3 nucleotide sequence: TGTGCCAGCAGCTACACAGGGGGGATAGGGGAGCAGTACTTC. Translation: CASSYTGGIGEQYF.

This clone showed up just a few times. The chain carries TRBV7-2 and TRBJ2-1; D not resolved. V lost 1 base, J lost 7 bases, and 11 bases lay in between. From germline, CDR1 is SGHTA and CDR2 FQGNSA. The CDR3 contains 14 residues. This chain's CDR3 is CASSLDGSRNEQFF. For the CDR3, the DNA is TGTGCCAGCAGCTTAGACGGTAGCAGGAATGAGCAGTTCTTC.

As to this clone: Mismatch with germline at one junction end may stem from a read error. The rearrangement joins TRBV2 to TRBJ2-3, with 7 nucleotides matching TRBD2. This CDR3 spans 14 amino acids. Germline V gene data show CDR1 as SNHLY and CDR2 as FYNNEI. The CDR3 spells CASREAGPTDTQYF. The CDR3 DNA follows: TGTGCCAGCAGGGAAGCGGGGCCCACAGATACGCAGTATTTT.

The CDR3 DNA reads as TGTGCCAGCAGCTTAGAGAGGGGAGGGAACTATGGCTACACCTTC. Translation gives CASSLERGGNYGYTF. V usage is TRBV7-9 and J usage is TRBJ1-2, with D possibly TRBD1 on 5 matching bases. V was pared by 1 base and J by 2 bases, with 11 bases between. CDR3 size: 15 residues. The germline V gene encodes CDR1 SEHNR and CDR2 FQNEAQ (reference sequence).

The rearrangement links TRBV7-8 to TRBJ2-2, with no clear D. Germline V gene lookup returns CDR1 SGHVS and CDR2 FQNEAQ. The CDR3 length is 14 residues. V was trimmed by 5 bases and J by 1 base, leaving 8 bases between them. The CDR3 here is CASSPDENTGELFF. The CDR3 nucleotides are TGTGCCAGCAGCCCGGACGAGAACACCGGGGAGCTGTTTTTT.

In nucleotides, the CDR3 is TGTGCCTGGTCGCCCTTTGGGGATACGCAGTATTTT. Protein sequence: CAWSPFGDTQYF. The chain carries TRBV30 and TRBJ2-3; no definite D call. CDR1 and CDR2 from the germline V gene are GTSNPN and SVGIG (reference sequence). The CDR3 sequence is 12 residues long. V gave up 5 bases and J gave up 6 bases, with 12 bases separating them.

This clone has just a few counts. V usage is TRBV14 and J usage is TRBJ2-7; D is perhaps TRBD1 or TRBD2 (5 bases each). CDR1 is SGHDN, CDR2 FVKESK, per germline. V lost 1 base to trimming and J lost 3 bases, with 13 bases between them. The CDR3 extends over 15 amino acids. DNA of the CDR3: TGTGCCAGCAGCCAAGTGGGGGTCCAGTACTACGAGCAGTACTTC. Amino acids: CASSQVGVQYYEQYF.

This clone was recorded once. V and J are TRBV2 and TRBJ2-7; 7 bases agree with TRBD1. The CDR3 has 16 amino acids. The V and J ends lost 6 bases and 1 base, in that order; junction bases with no gene match: 12. Germline V gene lookup returns CDR1 SNHLY and CDR2 FYNNEI. Written as DNA, the CDR3 is TGTGCCAGCAGCGAAATTCGGGACAGACCTTCCTACGAGCAGTACTTC. Amino acid sequence: CASSEIRDRPSYEQYF. Supplemented by reference TRBV2 and TRBJ2-7, the full variable domain reads EPEVTQTPSHQVTQMGQEVILRCVPISNHLYFYWYRQILGQKVEFLVSFYNNEISEKSEIFDDQFSVERPDGSNFTLKIRSTKLEDSAMYFCASSEIRDRPSYEQYFGPGTRLTVT.

The genes are TRBV11-2 and TRBJ2-5, with D possibly matching TRBD2 (5 bases). The J call may be mistaken, given a closer DNA end match to TRBJ2-7. The CDR3 length is 18 residues. Germline V gives CDR1 SGHAT, CDR2 FQNNGV. CDR3 sequence (DNA): TGTGCCAGCAGCCCAGGCCCCTATAGCGCCTCAAACTCCTACGAGCAGTACTTC. Protein: CASSPGPYSASNSYEQYF.

This clone was observed a handful of times. V is TRBV30 and J is TRBJ1-1, with D possibly matching TRBD1 (6 bases). CDR1 and CDR2 from the germline V gene are GTSNPN and SVGIG (reference sequence). The CDR3 covers 13 residues. Trimming shortened V by 0 bases and J by 5 bases, and 10 bases separated the two germline ends. DNA of the CDR3: TGTGCCTGGAGTGTACAGGGACGGACTGAAGCTTTCTTT. Translation: CAWSVQGRTEAFF.

V is TRBV29-1 and J is TRBJ2-1; 9 bases are a match to TRBD2. The CDR3 is made up of 13 amino acids. Germline CDR1 is SQVTM and CDR2 is ANQGSEA. Trimming took 3 bases from V and 10 from J; bases not matched to a gene: 7. CDR3 in amino acids: CSVDRGGAREQFF. The CDR3 coding sequence is TGCAGCGTTGATCGCGGGGGGGCAAGGGAGCAGTTCTTC.

This chain uses TRBV5-4 with TRBJ2-1; D gene ambiguous. This CDR3 has 12 residues. Germline V gives CDR1 SGHNT, CDR2 YYREEE (reference sequence). The ends were cut back, 3 bases at V and 6 bases at J, with 7 bases in the middle. In nucleotides, the CDR3 is TGTGCCAGCAGCTCCCAATTCAATGAGCAGTTCTTC. Amino acids: CASSSQFNEQFF.

The V call is TRBV5-1, the J call TRBJ2-3, with D perhaps TRBD1 or TRBD2 (5 bases each). The germline CDR1 and CDR2 sequences are SGHRS and YFSETQ. The length of the CDR3 is 15 residues. V gave up 0 bases and J gave up 0 bases, with 8 bases separating them. The CDR3 sequence is CASSLGDQSTDTQYF. CDR3 nucleotide sequence: TGCGCCAGCAGCTTGGGGGACCAGAGCACAGATACGCAGTATTTT.

V usage is TRBV7-6 and J usage is TRBJ1-3; D ambiguous. V dropped 7 bases and J dropped 0 bases, with 13 bases sitting between them. CDR1 SGHVS and CDR2 FNYEAQ come from the germline V gene. The CDR3 has 15 residues. The CDR3 protein is CASTVSEASGNTIYF. For the CDR3, the DNA is TGTGCCAGCACCGTCAGTGAAGCCTCTGGAAACACCATATATTTT.

This chain links TRBV18 with TRBJ1-2; TRBD1 aligns across 7 bases. Unmatched junction bases numbered 7, after V lost 2 bases and J lost 7 bases. This CDR3 region has 14 residues. CDR1 is KGHSH and CDR2 is LQKENI in the germline V gene. The CDR3 nucleotides read TGTGCCAGCTCACCAGGGGACAGTTCTCCTGGCTACACCTTC. Translation gives CASSPGDSSPGYTF.

J is TRBJ2-5 and V is TRBV19; 7 bases line up with TRBD2. The CDR3 extends over 15 amino acids. Trimming removed 11 bases from V and 4 bases from J; junction bases left unmatched: 16. Germline V gene sequence: CDR1 LNHDA, CDR2 SQIVND (reference sequence). The CDR3 region is CASKPLGGIRETQYF. In nucleotides, the CDR3 is TGTGCCTCAAAACCCCTCGGGGGGATTAGAGAGACCCAGTACTTC.

The chain employs TRBV14 and TRBJ1-4; D unresolved. This CDR3 region has 13 residues. The V end lost 6 bases, the J end lost 2 bases, and 7 bases lay between the germline ends. The V gene's germline CDR1 is SGHDN and CDR2 FVKESK. This CDR3 is CASSRGTNEKLFF. For the CDR3, the DNA is TGTGCCAGCAGTCGGGGTACTAATGAAAAACTGTTTTTT.

This clone was observed a single time. The chain joins TRBV19 to TRBJ2-1; 13 nucleotides align to TRBD2. The CDR3 is made up of 15 amino acids. The V gene end was trimmed by 7 bases and the J gene end by 4 bases; junction bases not matched to a gene: 4. In germline, CDR1 is LNHDA, CDR2 SQIVND (reference sequence). CDR3 in DNA: TGTGCCAGTAAAACTAGCGGGAGGGCGTACAATGAGCAGTTCTTC. Translated: CASKTSGRAYNEQFF. Full variable domain (missing parts from reference TRBV19 and TRBJ2-1): DGGITQSPKYLFRKEGQNVTLSCEQNLNHDAMYWYRQDPGQGLRLIYYSQIVNDFQKGDIAEGYSVSREKKESFPLTVTSAQKNPTAFYLCASKTSGRAYNEQFFGPGTRLTVL.

This clone appeared once. V is TRBV29-1 and J is TRBJ2-7; D is uncertain. V dropped 5 bases and J dropped 5 bases, with 10 bases sitting between them. The CDR3 is 11 amino acids. Germline CDR1 is SQVTM and CDR2 is ANQGSEA. CDR3 residues: CSVPGVHEQYF. The CDR3 DNA is TGCAGCGTTCCCGGTGTACACGAGCAGTACTTC.

This chain uses TRBV19 with TRBJ2-1; 8 nucleotides align to TRBD2. The CDR3 runs to 13 residues. The junction had 8 bases not matched to a gene; V was cut back by 4 bases and J by 12 bases. CDR1 is LNHDA, CDR2 SQIVND, per germline (reference sequence). Here the CDR3 DNA reads TGTGCCAGTAGTACCCAGCGGGGGACTAGGCAGTTCTTC. Protein: CASSTQRGTRQFF.